This note documents a single T cell receptor (beta chain) sequence. Its antigen is not known. A J-beta primer mix and a sample-barcoded 5' primer were used in a second PCR of about 6 to 12 cycles. Each cDNA molecule carried a tag from a template-switch adaptor that contained 12 random nucleotides. MiXCR, run by TCRdb on the 5' RACE reads, gives a single entry per CDR3 protein. This sample carries 1.5 million to 2 million distinct CDR3 sequences, 40% to 55% of them seen once, and the ten largest clones take approximately 2.1%. The source of the sample is a study of blood T cells in healthy people across ages. Regarding the study as a whole: Whereas aged donors had fewer naive CD4+ cells, long-lived donors had more of them and higher diversity.

The CDR3 sequence is 15 residues long. The V end was cut by 7 bases, the J end by 0 bases, with 13 bases between. Germline assignment: CDR1 SGHVS and CDR2 FQNEAQ. The sequencing sample was made of blood. This receptor was obtained from a woman between 40 and 50 years old in good health. The chain uses TRBV7-8 and TRBJ2-1; D uncertain. The DNA of the CDR3 is TGTGCCAGCACCCTATCTCTTAGCTCCTACAATGAGCAGTTCTTC. Translated, it gives CASTLSLSSYNEQFF.